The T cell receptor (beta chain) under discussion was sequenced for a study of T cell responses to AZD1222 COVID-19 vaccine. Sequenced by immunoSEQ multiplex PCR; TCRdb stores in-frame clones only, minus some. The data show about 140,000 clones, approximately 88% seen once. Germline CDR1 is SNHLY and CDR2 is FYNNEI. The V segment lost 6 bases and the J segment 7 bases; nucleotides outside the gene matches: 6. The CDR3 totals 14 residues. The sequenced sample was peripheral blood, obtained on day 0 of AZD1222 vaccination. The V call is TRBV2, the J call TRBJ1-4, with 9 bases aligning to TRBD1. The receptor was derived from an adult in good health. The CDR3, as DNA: TGTGCCAGCAGGGACAGGGGAGATTTTGAAAAACTGTTTTTT. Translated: CASRDRGDFEKLFF.